This TCR beta chain was found in a study of T cell repertoires in cytomegalovirus infection. Across the study: Evidence of both CMV infection and a matching HLA type came from public TCR beta signatures.

Via MiXCR, TCRdb re-called the reads, giving one row per CDR3 protein. The sample has a few hundred thousand distinct CDR3 sequences; around a quarter are singletons. Germline V gene lookup returns CDR1 MNHNS and CDR2 SASEGT. V was cut by 8 bases and J by 1 base, with 14 bases left in between. CDR3 length: 14 amino acids. Regarding this clonotype: No antigen is known for it.

The starting material was cultured PBMCs, obtained from culture after CMV antigen stimulation. The clonotype was recovered from a human donor in good health (CMV status not recorded). Some clones in this sample may be carry-over from other donors' samples. The V and J genes are TRBV6-1 and TRBJ1-1; D is perhaps TRBD1 (5 bases). In nucleotides, the CDR3 is TGTGCCAGCCGATTTGAAACAGGGAACACTGAAGCTTTCTTT. Protein sequence: CASRFETGNTEAFF.